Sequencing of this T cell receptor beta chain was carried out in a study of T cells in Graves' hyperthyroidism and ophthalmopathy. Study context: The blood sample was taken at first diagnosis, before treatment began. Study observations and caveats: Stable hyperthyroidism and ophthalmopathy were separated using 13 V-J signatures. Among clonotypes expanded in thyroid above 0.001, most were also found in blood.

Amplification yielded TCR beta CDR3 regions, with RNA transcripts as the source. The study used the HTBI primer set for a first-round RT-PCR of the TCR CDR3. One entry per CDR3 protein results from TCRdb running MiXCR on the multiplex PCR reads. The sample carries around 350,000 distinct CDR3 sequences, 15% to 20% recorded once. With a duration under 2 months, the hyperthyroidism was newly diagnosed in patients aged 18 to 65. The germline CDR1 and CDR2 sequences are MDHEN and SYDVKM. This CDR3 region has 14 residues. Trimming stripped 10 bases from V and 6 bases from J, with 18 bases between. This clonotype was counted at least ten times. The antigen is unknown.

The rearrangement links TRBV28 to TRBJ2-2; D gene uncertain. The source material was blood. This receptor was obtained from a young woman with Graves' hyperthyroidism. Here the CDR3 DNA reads TGTGCCACCCTGGGGTTAGTAAAGGCCGGGGAGCTGTTTTTT. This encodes CATLGLVKAGELFF. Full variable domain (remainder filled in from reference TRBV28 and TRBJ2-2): DVKVTQSSRYLVKRTGEKVFLECVQDMDHENMFWYRQDPGLGLRLIYFSYDVKMKEKGDIPEGYSVSREKKERFSLILESASTNQTSMYLCATLGLVKAGELFFGEGSRLTVL.